Shown below are 18 T cell receptor beta chains from a single sample sequenced in a study of radiotherapy plus CTLA-4 blockade in lung cancer. Some clones are missing from TCRdb's copy, which holds only in-frame ones; the method was immunoSEQ multiplex PCR. The data hold under 100,000 clones, with about 80% observed a single time. The starting material was peripheral blood, obtained from a patient treated with radiotherapy plus ipilimumab. These TCRs come from a human donor with non-small cell lung cancer that progressed on radiotherapy plus ipilimumab.

V gene TRBV5-4 combines with J gene TRBJ2-3; D gene uncertain. The CDR3 consists of 15 residues. V lost 4 bases to trimming and J lost 2 bases, with 14 bases between them. Germline V gene sequence: CDR1 SGHNT, CDR2 YYREEE (reference sequence). CDR3 residues: CASSPDSNPTDTQYF. The CDR3 DNA reads as TGTGCCAGCAGCCCCGACTCCAATCCCACAGATACGCAGTATTTT.

Concerning this clone itself: A read error may produce the germline difference seen at one junction end. The genes are TRBV27 and TRBJ1-1; D is unresolved. CDR3 length equals 13 residues. The germline V gene has CDR1 MNHEY and CDR2 SMNVEV (reference sequence). CDR3 loop: CASSLSLTSEAFF. The CDR3 DNA reads as TGTGCCAGCAGTCTATCCTTGACTTCTGAAGCTTTCTTT.

V and J are TRBV9 and TRBJ2-5, with 13 bases fitting TRBD2. This CDR3 is 15 amino acids long. The germline V gene encodes CDR1 SGDLS and CDR2 YYNGEE. V lost 0 bases and J lost 7; bases outside the gene matches: 3. The CDR3 sequence: CASSVGLAGGGTQYF. Written as DNA, the CDR3 is TGTGCCAGCAGCGTAGGACTAGCGGGGGGCGGGACCCAGTACTTC.

Here the CDR3 reads CASSPSDSYEQYF. CDR3 coding DNA: TGTGCCAGCTCACCCTCCGACAGCTACGAGCAGTACTTC. The rearrangement links TRBV18 to TRBJ2-7; D perhaps matches TRBD1 (5 bases). V dropped 3 bases and J dropped 3 bases, with 9 bases sitting between them. CDR3 length: 13 amino acids. Germline lookup yields CDR1 KGHSH and CDR2 LQKENI. The full variable domain, rest sourced from reference TRBV18 and TRBJ2-7, is NAGVMQNPRHLVRRRGQEARLRCSPMKGHSHVYWYRQLPEEGLKFMVYLQKENIIDESGMPKERFSAEFPKEGPSILRIQQVVRGDSAAYFCASSPSDSYEQYFGPGTRLTVT.

The chain has TRBV6-5 and TRBJ1-1; possible D gene TRBD1, 5 bases. Germline V CDR1 and CDR2: MNHEY, SVGAGI. This CDR3 is built from 12 residues. V gave up 10 bases and J gave up 1 base, with 10 bases separating them. As DNA, the CDR3 is TGTGCCACCAGGGCAGCGAACACTGAAGCTTTCTTT. Translated, it gives CATRAANTEAFF.

This sequence joins TRBV29-1 and TRBJ1-2, with D hard to call. Germline V gene lookup returns CDR1 SQVTM and CDR2 ANQGSEA. The CDR3 covers 12 residues. V was shortened by 7 bases and J by 1 base, with 10 bases between the two germline ends. The CDR3 loop reads CSADRNNYGYTF. The DNA for the CDR3 is TGCAGCGCTGACCGGAATAACTATGGCTACACCTTC.

The V gene is TRBV9, the J gene TRBJ2-3, with D perhaps matching TRBD2 (5 bases). The V gene's germline CDR1 is SGDLS and CDR2 YYNGEE. The CDR3 runs to 14 residues. V shed 0 bases and J shed 8 bases, with 13 bases lying between them. This chain's CDR3 is CASSVEAAVGTQYF. CDR3 in DNA: TGTGCCAGCAGCGTAGAAGCGGCTGTCGGTACGCAGTATTTT. Looking up the rest from reference TRBV9 and TRBJ2-3 gives the full variable domain: DSGVTQTPKHLITATGQRVTLRCSPRSGDLSVYWYQQSLDQGLQFLIQYYNGEERAKGNILERFSAQQFPDLHSELNLSSLELGDSALYFCASSVEAAVGTQYFGPGTRLTVL.

The sample holds a few counts of this clone. The J gene is TRBJ1-1, the V gene TRBV7-9; no firm D call. The CDR3 loop spans 12 amino acids. The germline V gene has CDR1 SEHNR and CDR2 FQNEAQ (reference sequence). Trimming shortened V by 1 base and J by 5 bases, and 5 bases separated the two germline ends. As DNA, the CDR3 is TGTGCCAGCAGCTTAGTGCGGACTGAAGCTTTCTTT. Amino acid sequence: CASSLVRTEAFF. The full variable domain, completed using reference TRBV7-9 and TRBJ1-1, is DTGVSQNPRHKITKRGQNVTFRCDPISEHNRLYWYRQTLGQGPEFLTYFQNEAQLEKSRLLSDRFSAERPKGSFSTLEIQRTEQGDSAMYLCASSLVRTEAFFGQGTRLTVV.

The chain combines TRBV19 with TRBJ2-1, with TRBD2 as a possible D gene (5 bases). Germline CDR1 and CDR2: LNHDA and SQIVND (reference sequence). This CDR3 spans 14 amino acids. The V gene lost 4 bases and the J gene lost 0 bases, with 7 bases spanning the gap. The CDR3 region is CASSTGSSYNEQFF. In nucleotides, the CDR3 is TGTGCCAGTAGTACTGGGAGCTCCTACAATGAGCAGTTCTTC.

The V call is TRBV19, the J call TRBJ1-5; 8 bases match TRBD1. There are 14 residues in the CDR3. Germline V lookup: CDR1 LNHDA, CDR2 SQIVND (reference sequence). The trim removed 4 bases at V and 6 bases at J, leaving 5 bases unmatched. DNA of the CDR3: TGTGCCAGTAGTAATACAGGGGGGAGTCAGCCCCAGCATTTT. This sequence encodes CASSNTGGSQPQHF.

The V gene is TRBV10-2, the J gene TRBJ2-1; tentative D call: TRBD2 (5 bases). The CDR3 sequence is 15 residues long. Germline lookup yields CDR1 WSHSY and CDR2 SAAADI. V was trimmed by 3 bases and J by 0 bases, leaving 9 bases between them. The CDR3 nucleotides are TGCGCCAGCAGTGAAGGACTTAACTCCTACAATGAGCAGTTCTTC. This gives the protein CASSEGLNSYNEQFF.

The V and J genes are TRBV28 and TRBJ1-3; D uncertain. V lost 4 bases to trimming and J lost 4 bases, with 17 bases between them. Germline values: CDR1 MDHEN, CDR2 SYDVKM. The CDR3 is 16 amino acids. The CDR3 reads CASSSPEAGRGNTIYF. The DNA for the CDR3 is TGTGCCAGCAGTTCGCCGGAAGCAGGCCGGGGAAACACCATATATTTT.

There are a few counts of this clone. The rearrangement uses TRBV5-1 and TRBJ1-2; TRBD1 might be the D (5 bases). The CDR3 contains 14 residues. Germline lookup yields CDR1 SGHRS and CDR2 YFSETQ. V was pared by 4 bases and J by 6 bases, with 16 bases between. The CDR3 loop reads CASSPQGTINGYTF. DNA for the CDR3: TGCGCCAGCAGCCCCCAGGGAACCATTAATGGCTACACCTTC.

The rearrangement links TRBV7-2 to TRBJ1-1; 7 bases agree with TRBD1. The CDR3 runs to 14 residues. V trimming: 1 base; J trimming: 1 base; junction bases outside the gene matches: 0. In germline, CDR1 is SGHTA, CDR2 FQGNSA. The CDR3, as DNA: TGTGCCAGCAGCTTAGGACAGGGGAACACTGAAGCTTTCTTT. Amino acid sequence: CASSLGQGNTEAFF.

The chain combines TRBV5-1 with TRBJ2-1; D is tentatively TRBD1 or TRBD2 (6 bases each). This CDR3 contains 14 residues. The V gene's germline CDR1 is SGHRS and CDR2 YFSETQ. Between the trimmed V and J ends, which lost 1 base and 8 bases, there was a span of 13 bases. The CDR3 sequence is CASSLLGGIDEQFF. The CDR3 nucleotides are TGCGCCAGCAGCTTGTTAGGGGGGATCGATGAGCAGTTCTTC.

This clone occurred once. The V gene is TRBV5-1, the J gene TRBJ2-3; 12 nucleotides agree with TRBD2. The CDR3 is 14 residues long. The germline gives CDR1 SGHRS, CDR2 YFSETQ. V was pared by 5 bases and J by 4 bases, with 2 bases of the junction left unmatched. The CDR3 protein is CASRLAGGSDTQYF. CDR3 DNA sequence: TGCGCCAGCAGACTAGCGGGGGGATCAGATACGCAGTATTTT.

The chain couples TRBV27 to TRBJ2-7; possibly TRBD1 or TRBD2 for D (5 bases each). CDR1 is MNHEY and CDR2 is SMNVEV in the germline V gene (reference sequence). The CDR3 extends over 15 amino acids. With 2 bases removed from V and 1 base from J, the gap between germline ends came to 12 bases. The CDR3 region is CASSLRWGWSYEQYF. CDR3 nucleotides: TGTGCCAGCAGTTTAAGGTGGGGGTGGTCCTACGAGCAGTACTTC.

The chain joins TRBV9 to TRBJ1-2; unclear D gene. The germline V gene has CDR1 SGDLS and CDR2 YYNGEE. The CDR3 spans 15 residues. The V and J ends lost 1 base and 0 bases respectively, with 10 bases between them. The chain's CDR3 is CASSVSDFANYGYTF. In DNA, the CDR3 is TGTGCCAGCAGCGTATCGGACTTCGCTAACTATGGCTACACCTTC.